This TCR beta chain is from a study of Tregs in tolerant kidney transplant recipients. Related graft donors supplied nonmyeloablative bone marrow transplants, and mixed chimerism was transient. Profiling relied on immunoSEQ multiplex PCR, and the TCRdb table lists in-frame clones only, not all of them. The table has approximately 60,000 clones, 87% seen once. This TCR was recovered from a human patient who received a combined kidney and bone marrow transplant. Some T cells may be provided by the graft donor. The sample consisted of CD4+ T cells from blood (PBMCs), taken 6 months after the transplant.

CDR3 loop: CASRRSGDESYEQYF. DNA of the CDR3: TGCGCCAGCCGCCGGTCGGGGGACGAGTCCTACGAGCAGTACTTC. The chain is built from TRBV5-1 and TRBJ2-7, with D tentatively TRBD2 (6 bases). V lost 7 bases and J lost 1, with 18 bases in between. The CDR3 runs 15 residues. The germline CDR1 and CDR2 sequences are SGHRS and YFSETQ.